The sequence of this T cell receptor beta chain was determined in a study of early T cells in non-severe SARS-CoV-2 infection. The wider study: Unsorted whole-blood RNA was sequenced in bulk, leaving chains unpaired.

V dropped 7 bases and J dropped 2 bases, with 9 bases sitting between them. Per germline, CDR1 SGHAT and CDR2 FQNNGV. The CDR3 totals 14 residues. Tagging with unique molecular identifiers was applied to individual cDNA molecules. TCRdb used MiXCR to reprocess the 5' RACE reads, holding one entry per CDR3 protein. The table has about 60,000 distinct CDR3 sequences, more than 9% seen once. There are many counts of this clonotype. This clonotype was sampled from an adult who was a healthcare worker with PCR-confirmed SARS-CoV-2 infection or an uninfected control (not recorded which). This sequence joins TRBV11-2 and TRBJ1-6; the D is unclear. Sequencing used whole blood. CDR3 amino acids: CASTPGTYNSPLHF. CDR3 DNA sequence: TGTGCCAGCACACCCGGCACCTATAATTCACCCCTCCACTTT.